The present entry profiles one T cell receptor beta chain with its context. The sample comes from a study of T cells after yellow fever vaccination. TCRdb fed the 5' RACE reads into MiXCR, producing one record per CDR3 protein. The sample has just under 600,000 distinct CDR3 sequences; about 13% are singletons. V gave up 0 bases and J gave up 1 base, with 12 bases separating them. The CDR3 spans 16 residues. The germline gives CDR1 SGHNT, CDR2 YYREEE (reference sequence). The sample was PBMCs, taken on the day of the yellow fever booster vaccination. The J gene is TRBJ2-3, the V gene TRBV5-4, with D possibly being TRBD1 or TRBD2 (5 bases each). The receptor comes from a man aged 30-40 years who received the YFV17D yellow fever vaccine. This CDR3 reads CASSLGAKGRTDTQYF. CDR3 nucleotide sequence: TGTGCCAGCAGCTTGGGCGCTAAGGGACGCACAGATACGCAGTATTTT.